Presented here are 20 T cell receptor beta chains from one specimen sequenced in a study of shared clonotypes between healthy human individuals. Sequencing was performed with immunoSEQ multiplex PCR; in TCRdb, only in-frame clones are kept and a portion is missing. The data hold roughly 850,000 clones, with around 96% observed a single time. CD8 cells classed as naive were CD45RO-negative and positively selected for CCR7, excluding terminally differentiated effector memory CD45RA+ cells. The sequencing sample was made of naive CD8+ T cells sorted from blood. Receptors were obtained from a man aged 30 to 39 in good health.

V usage is TRBV7-9 and J usage is TRBJ1-4; 7 bases are a match to TRBD1. CDR3 length equals 16 residues. Germline assignment: CDR1 SEHNR and CDR2 FQNEAQ (reference sequence). V shed 6 bases, J shed 3 bases, and the junction held 10 bases outside the gene matches. The CDR3, as DNA: TGTGCCAGCAGATTCCCGGAGGGGGCGCCTAATGAAAAACTGTTTTTT. It encodes CASRFPEGAPNEKLFF.

This chain joins TRBV15 and TRBJ2-7; D is unresolved. The CDR3 consists of 14 residues. V was shortened by 5 bases and J by 1 base, with 12 bases between the two germline ends. Per the germline V gene, CDR1 is LNHNV and CDR2 is YYDKDF (reference sequence). The CDR3 sequence: CATSLSGDSYEQYF. CDR3 sequence (DNA): TGTGCCACCAGCCTATCCGGTGATTCCTACGAGCAGTACTTC.

The chain carries TRBV10-1 and TRBJ2-7, with 7 bases matching TRBD1. There are 15 residues in the CDR3. CDR1 is WNHNN, CDR2 SYGVQD, per germline (reference sequence). V shed 2 bases, J shed 2 bases, and the junction held 6 bases outside the gene matches. The CDR3 region is CASSEAVTGTYEQYF. CDR3 nucleotide sequence: TGCGCCAGCAGTGAGGCCGTGACAGGGACCTACGAGCAGTACTTC.

V and J are TRBV27 and TRBJ2-7, with a weak D call TRBD2 (6 bases). V lost 0 bases, J lost 7 bases, and 16 bases lay in between. Per germline, CDR1 MNHEY and CDR2 SMNVEV (reference sequence). The CDR3 runs 15 residues. The CDR3 spells CASSLSSPGRKEQYF. The CDR3 DNA sequence: TGTGCCAGCAGTTTATCTAGTCCAGGGAGGAAAGAGCAGTACTTC.

The chain uses TRBV5-6 and TRBJ1-5; unclear D gene. The CDR3 is 14 residues long. Germline values: CDR1 SGHDT, CDR2 YYEEEE. V was cut by 0 bases and J by 2 bases, with 6 bases left in between. The CDR3 protein is CASSLGSGNQPQHF. CDR3 in DNA: TGTGCCAGCAGCTTGGGGAGCGGCAATCAGCCCCAGCATTTT.

The V call is TRBV30, the J call TRBJ1-1; D is unclear. Germline values: CDR1 GTSNPN, CDR2 SVGIG (reference sequence). The CDR3 covers 13 residues. Trimming cost V 3 bases and J 2 bases, with 10 bases left between them. The CDR3, as DNA: TGTGCCTGGAGACCGGACGGTAACACTGAAGCTTTCTTT. It codes for CAWRPDGNTEAFF.

This chain links TRBV5-4 with TRBJ2-7; perhaps D is TRBD1 or TRBD2 (5 bases each). The CDR3 loop spans 13 amino acids. Germline V lookup: CDR1 SGHNT, CDR2 YYREEE (reference sequence). V was trimmed by 1 base and J by 7 bases, leaving 12 bases between them. Written as DNA, the CDR3 is TGTGCCAGCAGCTTGTGGTCGTGGGGGGAGCAGTACTTC. Residues: CASSLWSWGEQYF.

The rearrangement links TRBV19 to TRBJ1-5; D possibly corresponds to TRBD1 (6 bases). CDR3 length: 14 amino acids. Trimming removed 6 bases at V and 7 bases at J, with 16 bases between. Germline lookup yields CDR1 LNHDA and CDR2 SQIVND (reference sequence). The CDR3 protein is CASSPTGGGQPQHF. The CDR3 bases are TGTGCCAGTAGCCCGACCGGGGGCGGCCAGCCCCAGCATTTT.

This chain connects TRBV7-9 to TRBJ2-1, with 9 positions matching TRBD1. The V gene's germline CDR1 is SEHNR and CDR2 FQNEAQ (reference sequence). Trimming cost V 5 bases and J 9 bases; bases outside gene matches: 8. The CDR3 spans 14 residues. The CDR3 nucleotides read TGTGCCAGCAGCGCGGGACAGGGCCCGCGTGAGCAGTTCTTC. Translated, it gives CASSAGQGPREQFF.

The J gene is TRBJ2-7, the V gene TRBV13; D unclear. The germline V gene encodes CDR1 PRHDT and CDR2 FYEKMQ (reference sequence). This CDR3 region has 14 residues. V lost 0 bases and J lost 0, with 6 bases in between. The CDR3, as DNA: TGTGCCAGCAGCTTAGGTTTCGACTCCTACGAGCAGTACTTC. It translates to CASSLGFDSYEQYF.

V gene TRBV15 combines with J gene TRBJ2-7, with 8 bases lining up with TRBD2. The CDR3 is made up of 15 amino acids. Germline V gives CDR1 LNHNV, CDR2 YYDKDF (reference sequence). V was pared by 0 bases and J by 2 bases, with 3 bases of the junction left unmatched. CDR3 in DNA: TGTGCCACCAGCAGAGAGGGCGGGGGGCCCTACGAGCAGTACTTC. It specifies CATSREGGGPYEQYF. The full variable domain, rest sourced from reference TRBV15 and TRBJ2-7, is DAMVIQNPRYQVTQFGKPVTLSCSQTLNHNVMYWYQQKSSQAPKLLFHYYDKDFNNEADTPDNFQSRRPNTSFCFLDIRSPGLGDTAMYLCATSREGGGPYEQYFGPGTRLTVT.

This chain joins TRBV4-3 and TRBJ2-7; D possibly uses TRBD1 or TRBD2 (5 bases each). The germline CDR1 and CDR2 sequences are LGHNA and YSLEER. V was trimmed by 4 bases and J by 0 bases, leaving 10 bases between them. The CDR3 contains 14 residues. CDR3 sequence (DNA): TGCGCCAGCAGCCCGGGGCCCCGCTCCTACGAGCAGTACTTC. Translated: CASSPGPRSYEQYF.

This chain connects TRBV6-5 to TRBJ2-7; 9 positions match TRBD2. Germline-derived CDR1 and CDR2 are MNHEY and SVGAGI. V gave up 6 bases and J gave up 3 bases; unmatched junction bases: 0. The CDR3 runs 12 residues. The CDR3 is CASRTSGYEQYF. The CDR3 bases are TGTGCCAGCAGGACTAGCGGCTACGAGCAGTACTTC.

This chain uses TRBV5-1 with TRBJ2-2; D may be TRBD1 (5 bases). From germline, CDR1 is SGHRS and CDR2 YFSETQ. Between the trimmed V and J ends, which lost 3 bases and 5 bases, there was a span of 8 bases. The CDR3 runs 13 residues. CDR3 DNA: TGCGCCAGCAGCTGGACAAATACCGGGGAGCTGTTTTTT. This gives the protein CASSWTNTGELFF.

This chain uses TRBV5-4 with TRBJ2-6; TRBD1 aligns across 7 bases. The CDR3 totals 14 residues. Germline CDR1 is SGHNT and CDR2 is YYREEE (reference sequence). The J segment lost 3 bases and the V segment lost 4 bases, leaving 1 base of the junction unmatched. The CDR3 is CASSQGVGANVLTF. CDR3 in DNA: TGTGCCAGCAGCCAGGGGGTTGGGGCCAACGTCCTGACTTTC. Filled out from reference TRBV5-4 and TRBJ2-6, the complete variable domain reads ETGVTQSPTHLIKTRGQQVTLRCSSQSGHNTVSWYQQALGQGPQFIFQYYREEENGRGNFPPRFSGLQFPNYSSELNVNALELDDSALYLCASSQGVGANVLTFGAGSRLTVL.

In its sample, this clone was seen once. The chain employs TRBV5-1 and TRBJ2-7, with D perhaps TRBD2 (5 bases). V was trimmed by 6 bases and J by 3 bases, leaving 10 bases between them. The CDR3 runs 12 residues. CDR1 and CDR2 from the germline V gene are SGHRS and YFSETQ. The CDR3 sequence: CASTGNDYEQYF. In nucleotides, the CDR3 is TGCGCCAGCACGGGAAACGACTACGAGCAGTACTTC.

The chain has TRBV18 and TRBJ2-1; 7 bases map to TRBD1. V dropped 3 bases and J dropped 4; count of bases not matched to a gene: 6. The CDR3 consists of 15 residues. Germline CDR1 and CDR2: KGHSH and LQKENI. CDR3 sequence reads: CASSPYRDSYNEQFF. CDR3 nucleotide sequence: TGTGCCAGCTCACCCTACCGGGACAGTTACAATGAGCAGTTCTTC.

The chain employs TRBV4-3 and TRBJ2-3, with TRBD1 matching over 11 bases. Germline CDR1 and CDR2: LGHNA and YSLEER. After removal of 4 bases from V and 4 bases from J, the junction contained 7 bases not matched to a gene. The CDR3 is made up of 16 amino acids. DNA of the CDR3: TGCGCCAGCAGCCCCCGGGACAGGGGGAGAGCAGATACGCAGTATTTT. Protein product: CASSPRDRGRADTQYF.

The chain has TRBV7-6 and TRBJ2-5; 7 bases align to TRBD2. There are 17 residues in the CDR3. V lost 3 bases, J lost 0 bases, and 10 bases stayed unmatched. Germline CDR1 and CDR2: SGHVS and FNYEAQ. The CDR3 sequence is CASSLWGTSAHQETQYF. CDR3 DNA sequence: TGTGCCAGCAGCTTGTGGGGAACTAGCGCCCACCAAGAGACCCAGTACTTC.

This chain links TRBV18 with TRBJ2-1; 11 bases align to TRBD2. The junction had 9 bases not matched to a gene; V was cut back by 0 bases and J by 8 bases. Germline lookup yields CDR1 KGHSH and CDR2 LQKENI. The length of the CDR3 is 17 residues. The CDR3 loop is CASSPPGTSGGYDEQFF. Here the CDR3 DNA reads TGTGCCAGCTCACCACCTGGGACTAGCGGTGGGTACGATGAGCAGTTCTTC.